This TCR beta chain was retrieved from a study of blood T cell repertoires in COVID-19. Study summary: Samples came from the United States, Italy and Spain, spanning acute and convalescent COVID-19.

Authors' methods: Nucleated cell number was recorded as an estimate derived from reference gene primer amplification. Measured with immunoSEQ multiplex PCR; TCRdb has only the in-frame clones, and not every one. D and trimming come from the DNA, and the V and J calls and clone size come from that table. The repertoire holds just over 350,000 clones, with around 88% as singletons. This CDR3 has 15 amino acids. V was shortened by 0 bases and J by 9 bases, with 15 bases between the two germline ends. CDR1 PRHDT and CDR2 FYEKMQ come from the germline V gene (reference sequence). This clone showed up just once.

The sequence was collected from a woman aged 60-75 years with COVID-19, enrolled during active disease. Sequencing was performed on peripheral blood. The chain links TRBV13 to TRBJ1-5; no reliable D call. The CDR3 coding sequence is TGTGCCAGCAGCTTAGGGGTCAGACTCTCCTCGCCCCAGCATTTT. This codes for CASSLGVRLSSPQHF. The full variable domain, with the rest looked up from reference TRBV13 and TRBJ1-5, is AAGVIQSPRHLIKEKRETATLKCYPIPRHDTVYWYQQGPGQDPQFLISFYEKMQSDKGSIPDRFSAQQFSDYHSELNMSSLELGDSALYFCASSLGVRLSSPQHFGDGTRLSIL.